This TCR beta chain appears in the sequencing data of a study of cytomegalovirus exposure and HLA in healthy donors. Notes on the study in general: The investigators catalogued 164 TCR beta chains as cytomegalovirus-associated.

This CDR3 spans 14 amino acids. Germline V gene data show CDR1 as MNHNY and CDR2 as SVGAGI (reference sequence). The V gene end was trimmed by 6 bases and the J gene end by 2 bases; junction bases not matched to a gene: 6. It was with 60 Vbeta and 13 Jbeta primers that the PCR ran. Measured with immunoSEQ multiplex PCR; TCRdb has only the in-frame clones, and not every one. The sample records 200,000 or so clones, 87% being singletons. Turning to this clone: What it binds is unknown.

This clonotype originated in a man aged 25-45 years in good health and CMV-seronegative. Specimen: PBMCs. The chain links TRBV6-6 to TRBJ1-2; 7 bases align to TRBD1. The CDR3 nucleotides read TGTGCCAGCAGCTCGGACAGGTTAAACTATGGCTACACCTTC. This translates into CASSSDRLNYGYTF.